This is a list of T cell receptor beta chains from one sample in a study of a mutant IDH1 vaccine in newly diagnosed glioma. The method was immunoSEQ multiplex PCR; TCRdb's version includes in-frame clones alone and lacks a portion of them. The table lists around 60,000 clones, around 84% of them singletons. These receptors lack a known antigen. The sample was PBMCs, taken from a glioma patient whose treatment included an IDH1 peptide vaccine. These receptor sequences come from a man between 25 and 39 years old with glioma. Both conserved end residues are part of each CDR3. Fields, in order: clone size, D gene, J gene, V gene, CDR3 protein, CDR3 DNA. The D gene is left open where the match is weak. Expanded clones are given a class, and other clones once, few, many or no size at all.

clone size: NA
D gene: TRBD1
J gene: TRBJ1-1
V gene: TRBV19
CDR3 protein: CASSYGLGQALTEAFF
CDR3 DNA: TGTGCCAGTAGTTATGGGTTAGGACAGGCCCTCACTGAAGCTTTCTTT

clone size: NA
D gene: TRBD2
J gene: TRBJ2-7
V gene: TRBV27
CDR3 protein: CASSLGYRGGDEQYF
CDR3 DNA: TGTGCCAGCAGTTTAGGGTACCGGGGGGGCGACGAGCAGTACTTC

clone size: NA
D gene: TRBD1
J gene: TRBJ2-1
V gene: TRBV6-5
CDR3 protein: CASSFSNRGRNEQFF
CDR3 DNA: TGTGCCAGCAGTTTTTCTAACAGGGGTCGCAATGAGCAGTTCTTC

clone size: once
D gene: NA
J gene: TRBJ2-7
V gene: TRBV19
CDR3 protein: CASSIDDRGSSYEQYF
CDR3 DNA: TGTGCCAGTAGTATAGATGATCGGGGCAGTTCCTACGAGCAGTACTTC

clone size: NA
D gene: NA
J gene: TRBJ1-4
V gene: TRBV18
CDR3 protein: CASSRGPNEKLFF
CDR3 DNA: TGTGCCAGCTCACGGGGACCGAATGAAAAACTGTTTTTT

clone size: NA
D gene: NA
J gene: TRBJ1-5
V gene: TRBV5-1
CDR3 protein: CASSLGGDQPQHF
CDR3 DNA: TGCGCCAGCAGCTTGGGAGGTGATCAGCCCCAGCATTTT

clone size: once
D gene: NA
J gene: TRBJ1-6
V gene: TRBV6-1
CDR3 protein: CGGSSYNSPLHF
CDR3 DNA: TGTGGGGGGAGCTCCTATAATTCACCCCTCCACTTT

clone size: NA
D gene: TRBD1
J gene: TRBJ2-1
V gene: TRBV6-6
CDR3 protein: CASGNRDRAGNEQFF
CDR3 DNA: TGTGCCAGCGGAAACCGGGACAGGGCGGGGAATGAGCAGTTCTTC

clone size: NA
D gene: NA
J gene: TRBJ2-2
V gene: TRBV27
CDR3 protein: CASSLLSGAWGGELFF
CDR3 DNA: TGTGCCAGCAGTCTTTTGTCAGGGGCGTGGGGCGGGGAGCTGTTTTTT

clone size: NA
D gene: NA
J gene: TRBJ1-6
V gene: TRBV11-2
CDR3 protein: CASSRSDIPGNSPLHF
CDR3 DNA: TGTGCCAGCAGCCGATCGGACATCCCAGGCAATTCACCCCTCCACTTT

clone size: NA
D gene: NA
J gene: TRBJ1-3
V gene: TRBV4-1
CDR3 protein: CASSQEIGSSGNTIYF
CDR3 DNA: TGCGCCAGCAGCCAAGAAATTGGGAGCTCTGGAAACACCATATATTTT

clone size: NA
D gene: NA
J gene: TRBJ1-2
V gene: TRBV5-4
CDR3 protein: CASSLGGAGYGYTF
CDR3 DNA: TGTGCCAGCAGCTTGGGGGGGGCGGGCTATGGCTACACCTTC

clone size: NA
D gene: NA
J gene: TRBJ2-3
V gene: TRBV30
CDR3 protein: CAWSISTDTQYF
CDR3 DNA: TGTGCCTGGAGTATCTCGACAGATACGCAGTATTTT

clone size: NA
D gene: TRBD1
J gene: TRBJ2-1
V gene: TRBV28
CDR3 protein: CASSGQERAYNEQFF
CDR3 DNA: TGTGCCAGCAGTGGACAGGAAAGGGCTTACAATGAGCAGTTCTTC

clone size: NA
D gene: TRBD2
J gene: TRBJ2-3
V gene: TRBV10-1
CDR3 protein: CASSEGLAGERDTQYF
CDR3 DNA: TGCGCCAGCAGTGAAGGGCTAGCGGGGGAGAGGGATACGCAGTATTTT

clone size: NA
D gene: TRBD1
J gene: TRBJ1-4
V gene: TRBV7-9
CDR3 protein: CASSLDRGSNEKLFF
CDR3 DNA: TGTGCCAGCAGCTTGGACAGGGGTTCTAATGAAAAACTGTTTTTT

clone size: NA
D gene: NA
J gene: TRBJ1-5
V gene: TRBV7-6
CDR3 protein: CVSSKGGNSNQPQHF
CDR3 DNA: TGTGTCAGCAGCAAGGGGGGGAACAGCAATCAGCCCCAGCATTTT

clone size: NA
D gene: NA
J gene: TRBJ1-4
V gene: TRBV7-9
CDR3 protein: CASRSGSLNEKLFF
CDR3 DNA: TGTGCCAGCAGATCAGGGTCCCTAAATGAAAAACTGTTTTTT

clone size: NA
D gene: NA
J gene: TRBJ2-5
V gene: TRBV27
CDR3 protein: CASSFPGAKETQYF
CDR3 DNA: TGTGCCAGCAGTTTCCCCGGGGCGAAAGAGACCCAGTACTTC

clone size: NA
D gene: NA
J gene: TRBJ1-3
V gene: TRBV5-6
CDR3 protein: CASSFSPSGVYSGNTIYF
CDR3 DNA: TGTGCCAGCAGCTTCTCCCCGTCTGGGGTATATTCTGGAAACACCATATATTTT

clone size: NA
D gene: TRBD2
J gene: TRBJ2-7
V gene: TRBV9
CDR3 protein: CASSPRGASGYEQYF
CDR3 DNA: TGTGCCAGCAGCCCCCGGGGGGCTAGCGGGTACGAGCAGTACTTC

clone size: NA
D gene: NA
J gene: TRBJ1-5
V gene: TRBV28
CDR3 protein: CASTLAGDPPHF
CDR3 DNA: TGTGCCAGCACCCTAGCGGGGGACCCCCCGCATTTT

clone size: NA
D gene: NA
J gene: TRBJ1-1
V gene: TRBV21-1
CDR3 protein: CASRGGREKDAEAFF
CDR3 DNA: TGTGCCAGCAGGGGGGGCAGGGAGAAGGACGCTGAAGCTTTCTTT

clone size: NA
D gene: TRBD1
J gene: TRBJ1-2
V gene: TRBV5-5
CDR3 protein: CASSSTTPGQGAPLNIPAF
CDR3 DNA: TGTGCCAGCAGCTCCACCACCCCGGGACAGGGGGCCCCTTTGAATATCCCTGCCTTC

clone size: NA
D gene: NA
J gene: TRBJ2-6
V gene: TRBV27
CDR3 protein: CASSTLATASLSGANVLTF
CDR3 DNA: TGTGCCAGCAGTACCCTAGCGACAGCGTCACTCTCTGGGGCCAACGTCCTGACTTTC

clone size: NA
D gene: NA
J gene: TRBJ2-1
V gene: TRBV7-9
CDR3 protein: CASRKWTDRYEQFF
CDR3 DNA: TGTGCCAGCAGGAAATGGACAGACAGGTATGAGCAGTTCTTC

clone size: few
D gene: NA
J gene: TRBJ2-1
V gene: TRBV7-8
CDR3 protein: CASNLLGTAYNEQFF
CDR3 DNA: TGTGCCAGCAACCTACTCGGGACGGCTTACAATGAGCAGTTCTTC

clone size: NA
D gene: NA
J gene: TRBJ1-4
V gene: TRBV15
CDR3 protein: CATSRVGATNEKLFF
CDR3 DNA: TGTGCCACCAGCAGAGTAGGAGCAACTAATGAAAAACTGTTTTTT

clone size: NA
D gene: NA
J gene: TRBJ2-7
V gene: TRBV5-1
CDR3 protein: CASSPSPGTSSYEQYF
CDR3 DNA: TGCGCCAGCAGCCCCTCCCCCGGGACGAGCTCCTACGAGCAGTACTTC

clone size: NA
D gene: TRBD1
J gene: TRBJ1-4
V gene: TRBV16
CDR3 protein: CASSRNSQGTGEKLFF
CDR3 DNA: TGTGCCAGCAGCCGCAACTCACAGGGGACAGGTGAAAAACTGTTTTTT

clone size: NA
D gene: TRBD1
J gene: TRBJ1-5
V gene: TRBV2
CDR3 protein: CASSPPGQGTGGNQPQHF
CDR3 DNA: TGTGCCAGCAGCCCCCCGGGACAGGGTACAGGCGGCAATCAGCCCCAGCATTTT

clone size: NA
D gene: TRBD2
J gene: TRBJ2-7
V gene: TRBV5-4
CDR3 protein: CASSLGGLAGGTSYEQYF
CDR3 DNA: TGTGCCAGCAGCTTGGGCGGACTAGCGGGGGGAACCTCCTACGAGCAGTACTTC

clone size: few
D gene: TRBD1
J gene: TRBJ1-1
V gene: TRBV6-6
CDR3 protein: CASEGGQGGEAFF
CDR3 DNA: TGTGCCAGCGAGGGGGGACAGGGTGGGGAAGCTTTCTTT

clone size: NA
D gene: TRBD2
J gene: TRBJ2-1
V gene: TRBV29-1
CDR3 protein: CSVEGLARGSSYNEQFF
CDR3 DNA: TGCAGCGTTGAAGGGCTCGCGCGGGGGAGCTCCTACAATGAGCAGTTCTTC

clone size: few
D gene: NA
J gene: TRBJ2-3
V gene: TRBV2
CDR3 protein: CASMGELGADTQYF
CDR3 DNA: TGTGCCAGCATGGGGGAACTTGGGGCAGATACGCAGTATTTT

clone size: NA
D gene: NA
J gene: TRBJ1-1
V gene: TRBV7-8
CDR3 protein: CASSFHRTLAVRNTEAFF
CDR3 DNA: TGTGCCAGCAGCTTCCACCGGACTCTAGCTGTCAGGAACACTGAAGCTTTCTTT

clone size: NA
D gene: TRBD2
J gene: TRBJ2-5
V gene: TRBV6-1
CDR3 protein: CASSEAAGGQETQYF
CDR3 DNA: TGTGCCAGCAGTGAAGCGGCGGGGGGGCAAGAGACCCAGTACTTC